Presented here are 20 T cell receptor beta chains from one specimen sequenced in a study of T cells in localized non-small cell lung cancer. Using immunoSEQ multiplex PCR, the repertoire was profiled, and TCRdb retains in-frame clones only, with some absent. The sample has 24,000 or so clones, 90% seen once. The sequenced sample was peripheral blood, obtained before any cancer treatment. The source is a woman aged 40 to 75 with stage I lung adenocarcinoma.

V usage is TRBV6-5 and J usage is TRBJ1-5; D unresolved. This CDR3 has 13 residues. The V end was cut by 5 bases, the J end by 7 bases, with 12 bases between. Germline V lookup: CDR1 MNHEY, CDR2 SVGAGI. CDR3 loop: CASSLRFNQPQHF. CDR3 bases: TGTGCCAGCAGTCTCCGGTTCAACCAGCCCCAGCATTTT.

This rearrangement joins TRBV27 to TRBJ2-1; D ambiguous. This CDR3 region has 14 residues. CDR1 is MNHEY, CDR2 SMNVEV, per germline (reference sequence). The V end was cut by 6 bases, the J end by 0 bases, with 9 bases between. In DNA, the CDR3 is TGTGCCAGCAGCATCATTAGCTCCTACAATGAGCAGTTCTTC. Translated, it gives CASSIISSYNEQFF.

The chain uses TRBV10-3 and TRBJ1-6; D might be TRBD1 (5 bases). Trimming pared 10 bases from V and 0 bases from J, leaving 10 bases between. In germline, CDR1 is ENHRY, CDR2 SYGVKD. The CDR3 sequence is 14 residues long. In nucleotides, the CDR3 is TGTGCCAGTCAGGGTAGCTCCTATAATTCACCCCTCCACTTT. Translation gives CASQGSSYNSPLHF.

This rearrangement joins TRBV2 to TRBJ1-5, with D possibly matching TRBD1 (6 bases). Trimming pared 7 bases from V and 4 bases from J, leaving 11 bases between. Per germline, CDR1 SNHLY and CDR2 FYNNEI. The CDR3 is made up of 13 amino acids. CDR3 sequence reads: CASMDRSNQPQHF. CDR3 DNA sequence: TGTGCCAGCATGGACAGATCGAATCAGCCCCAGCATTTT.

This chain uses TRBV9 with TRBJ2-2; no definite D call. The V end lost 0 bases, the J end lost 7 bases, and 13 bases lay between the germline ends. Germline CDR1 is SGDLS and CDR2 is YYNGEE. CDR3 size: 15 residues. CDR3 region: CASSVELADGGELFF. The CDR3 DNA is TGTGCCAGCAGCGTAGAACTCGCGGACGGCGGGGAGCTGTTTTTT.

This rearrangement joins TRBV19 to TRBJ2-5; 12 nucleotides agree with TRBD2. The assigned J gene may be wrong: the sequence end matches TRBJ2-7 better. This CDR3 is 15 amino acids long. Germline V lookup: CDR1 LNHDA, CDR2 SQIVND (reference sequence). The chain's CDR3 is CASSMRTSGKYEQYF. CDR3 sequence (DNA): TGTGCCAGTAGTATGCGGACTAGCGGGAAATACGAGCAGTACTTC.

V is TRBV5-4 and J is TRBJ2-2, with a possible D match to TRBD1 (6 bases). The CDR3 covers 14 residues. V gave up 5 bases and J gave up 3 bases, with 11 bases separating them. CDR1 is SGHNT, CDR2 YYREEE, per germline (reference sequence). The DNA of the CDR3 is TGTGCCAGCAGACAGGACAGTCACACCGGGGAGCTGTTTTTT. Its translation is CASRQDSHTGELFF.

The chain employs TRBV18 and TRBJ2-3; D ambiguous. The germline V gene encodes CDR1 KGHSH and CDR2 LQKENI. This CDR3 has 13 amino acids. Trimming stripped 0 bases from V and 12 bases from J, with 13 bases between. As DNA, the CDR3 is TGTGCCAGCTCACCACCGGGCAGTGTCGTTCAGTATTTT. It is translated as CASSPPGSVVQYF.

The chain is built from TRBV15 and TRBJ2-2; possible D gene TRBD2, 6 bases. The CDR3 length is 16 residues. Germline CDR1 and CDR2: LNHNV and YYDKDF (reference sequence). V lost 3 bases, J lost 4 bases, and 15 bases lay in between. The DNA for the CDR3 is TGTGCCACCAGCAGGGGAGCTAAGGGAGGCACCGGGGAGCTGTTTTTT. Protein: CATSRGAKGGTGELFF.

The chain links TRBV18 to TRBJ2-1; no definite D call. Trimming left V 3 bases short and J 7 bases short, with 7 bases between. CDR1 and CDR2 (germline): KGHSH, LQKENI. This CDR3 spans 12 amino acids. This chain's CDR3 is CASSPVLNEQFF. CDR3 bases: TGTGCCAGCTCACCGGTTCTGAATGAGCAGTTCTTC. The full variable domain, completed using reference TRBV18 and TRBJ2-1, is NAGVMQNPRHLVRRRGQEARLRCSPMKGHSHVYWYRQLPEEGLKFMVYLQKENIIDESGMPKERFSAEFPKEGPSILRIQQVVRGDSAAYFCASSPVLNEQFFGPGTRLTVL.

This clone occurred once. This chain uses TRBV7-9 with TRBJ2-7; 7 nucleotides align to TRBD1. Germline V gives CDR1 SEHNR, CDR2 FQNEAQ (reference sequence). This CDR3 has 14 residues. V gave up 4 bases and J gave up 3 bases; unmatched junction bases: 6. The CDR3, as DNA: TGTGCCAGCAGCTCCGACAGGGCGAGCTACGAGCAGTACTTC. Protein sequence: CASSSDRASYEQYF.

V and J are TRBV11-3 and TRBJ1-1; D is uncertain. The CDR3 is 16 amino acids. CDR1 is SGHNT, CDR2 YENEEA, per germline. V was clipped by 5 bases and J by 1 base, with 17 bases between them. The CDR3 sequence: CASSPGAGKENTEAFF. In nucleotides, the CDR3 is TGTGCCAGCAGCCCCGGCGCGGGCAAGGAGAACACTGAAGCTTTCTTT.

The chain carries TRBV7-9 and TRBJ2-1; D could derive from TRBD1 or TRBD2 (7 bases each). CDR1 is SEHNR and CDR2 is FQNEAQ in the germline V gene (reference sequence). The CDR3 loop spans 17 amino acids. V dropped 5 bases and J dropped 9 bases, with 26 bases sitting between them. Here the CDR3 reads CASSQGGASGKRGEQFF. The CDR3 coding sequence is TGTGCCAGCAGCCAGGGGGGAGCCAGCGGGAAGAGGGGTGAGCAGTTCTTC.

CDR3 DNA: TGTGCCAGCAGCTTATCTTTGACGACAGGGGGCACAGATACGCAGTATTTT. It encodes CASSLSLTTGGTDTQYF. This chain connects TRBV7-9 to TRBJ2-3, with 8 bases identical to TRBD1. The V and J ends lost 2 bases and 1 base, in that order; junction bases with no gene match: 8. Germline CDR1 and CDR2: SEHNR and FQNEAQ (reference sequence). The CDR3 is 17 amino acids.

The chain is built from TRBV5-1 and TRBJ2-5; no clear D gene. The CDR3 sequence is 14 residues long. V lost 4 bases and J lost 0, with 10 bases in between. The germline CDR1 and CDR2 sequences are SGHRS and YFSETQ. The CDR3 reads CASSPNGYQETQYF. DNA of the CDR3: TGCGCCAGCAGCCCCAACGGGTACCAAGAGACCCAGTACTTC.

The chain's CDR3 is CASSMLNTGELFF. In DNA form, the CDR3 reads TGTGCCAGTAGTATGCTAAACACCGGGGAGCTGTTTTTT. The chain employs TRBV19 and TRBJ2-2; unclear D gene. The CDR3 has 13 amino acids. V was clipped by 3 bases and J by 2 bases, with 4 bases between them. Germline CDR1 and CDR2: LNHDA and SQIVND (reference sequence).

This chain connects TRBV7-9 to TRBJ2-7; unclear D gene. Germline V CDR1 and CDR2: SEHNR, FQNEAQ (reference sequence). The CDR3 contains 15 residues. Deletions cut 1 base from V and 0 bases from J, with 10 bases between. In DNA, the CDR3 is TGTGCCAGCAGCTTAGGTATCGGCCACTCCTACGAGCAGTACTTC. This sequence encodes CASSLGIGHSYEQYF.

This sequence joins TRBV18 and TRBJ1-2; no definite D call. Germline-derived CDR1 and CDR2 are KGHSH and LQKENI. The V end was cut by 4 bases, the J end by 8 bases, with 14 bases between. This CDR3 contains 13 residues. The CDR3 sequence: CASSHPLEDGYTF. In DNA, the CDR3 is TGTGCCAGCTCACATCCCTTAGAGGACGGCTACACCTTC.

V usage is TRBV28 and J usage is TRBJ2-1; D could derive from TRBD1 or TRBD2 (5 bases each). Germline-derived CDR1 and CDR2 are MDHEN and SYDVKM. With 6 bases removed from V and 6 bases from J, the gap between germline ends came to 18 bases. This CDR3 is built from 15 residues. The DNA for the CDR3 is TGTGCCAGCAGCCTCAGGCCTATTGGGGGCAATGAGCAGTTCTTC. This sequence encodes CASSLRPIGGNEQFF. The full variable domain, rest sourced from reference TRBV28 and TRBJ2-1, is DVKVTQSSRYLVKRTGEKVFLECVQDMDHENMFWYRQDPGLGLRLIYFSYDVKMKEKGDIPEGYSVSREKKERFSLILESASTNQTSMYLCASSLRPIGGNEQFFGPGTRLTVL.

The CDR3 DNA is TGTGCCAGCAGCTCCCCCACCGGCAGGGGACACTACAATGAGCAGTTCTTC. It specifies CASSSPTGRGHYNEQFF. This chain uses TRBV11-2 with TRBJ2-1, with D possibly TRBD1 on 6 matching bases. Germline V gene sequence: CDR1 SGHAT, CDR2 FQNNGV. V was trimmed by 4 bases and J by 3 bases, leaving 19 bases between them. The CDR3 consists of 17 residues.